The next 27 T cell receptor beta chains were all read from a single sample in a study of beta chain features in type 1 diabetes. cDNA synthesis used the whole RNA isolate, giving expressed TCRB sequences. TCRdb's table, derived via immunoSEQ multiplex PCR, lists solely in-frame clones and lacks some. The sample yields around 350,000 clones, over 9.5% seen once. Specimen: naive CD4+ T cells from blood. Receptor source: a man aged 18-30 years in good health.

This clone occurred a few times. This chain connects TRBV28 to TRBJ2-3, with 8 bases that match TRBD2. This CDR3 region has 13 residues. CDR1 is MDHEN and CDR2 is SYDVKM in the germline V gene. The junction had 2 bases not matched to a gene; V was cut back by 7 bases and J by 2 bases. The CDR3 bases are TGTGCCAGCATGCGGGGGGACACAGATACGCAGTATTTT. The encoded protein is CASMRGDTDTQYF.

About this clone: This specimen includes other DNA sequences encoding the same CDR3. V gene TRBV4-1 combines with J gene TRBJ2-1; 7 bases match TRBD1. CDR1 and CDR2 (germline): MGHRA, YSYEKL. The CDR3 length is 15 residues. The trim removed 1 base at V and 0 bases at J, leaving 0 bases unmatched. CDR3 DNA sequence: TGCGCCAGCAGCCAAGGGACAGGCTCCTACAATGAGCAGTTCTTC. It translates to CASSQGTGSYNEQFF.

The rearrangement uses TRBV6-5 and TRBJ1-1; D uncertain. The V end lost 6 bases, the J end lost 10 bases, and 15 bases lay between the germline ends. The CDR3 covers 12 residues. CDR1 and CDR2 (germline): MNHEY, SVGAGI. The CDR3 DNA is TGTGCCAGCAGGAACTCAGGCTGGGCAGCTTTCTTT. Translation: CASRNSGWAAFF.

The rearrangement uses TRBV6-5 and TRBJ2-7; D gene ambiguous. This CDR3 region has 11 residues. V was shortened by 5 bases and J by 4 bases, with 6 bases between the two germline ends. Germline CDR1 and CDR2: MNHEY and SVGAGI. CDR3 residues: CASSAGYEQYF. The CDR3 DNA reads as TGTGCCAGCAGTGCCGGGTACGAGCAGTACTTC.

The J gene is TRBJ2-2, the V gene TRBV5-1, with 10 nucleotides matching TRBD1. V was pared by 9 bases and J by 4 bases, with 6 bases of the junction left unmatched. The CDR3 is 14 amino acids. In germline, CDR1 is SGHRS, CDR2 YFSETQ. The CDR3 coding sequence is TGCGCCACCTCGGGACAGGGGAGCACCGGGGAGCTGTTTTTT. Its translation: CATSGQGSTGELFF.

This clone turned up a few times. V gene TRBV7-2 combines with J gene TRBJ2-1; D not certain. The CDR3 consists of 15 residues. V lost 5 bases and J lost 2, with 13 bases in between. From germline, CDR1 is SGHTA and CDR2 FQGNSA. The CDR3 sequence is CASSPGYYTYNEQFF. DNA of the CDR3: TGTGCCAGCAGCCCCGGGTACTACACCTACAATGAGCAGTTCTTC.

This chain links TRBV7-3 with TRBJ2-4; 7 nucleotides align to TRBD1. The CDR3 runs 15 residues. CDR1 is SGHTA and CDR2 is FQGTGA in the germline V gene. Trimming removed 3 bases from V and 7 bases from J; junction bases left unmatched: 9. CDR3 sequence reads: CASSFLTGRTNIQYF. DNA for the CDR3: TGTGCCAGCAGCTTCCTGACAGGGAGAACGAACATTCAGTACTTC. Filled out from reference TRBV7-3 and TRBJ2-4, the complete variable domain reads GAGVSQTPSNKVTEKGKYVELRCDPISGHTALYWYRQSLGQGPEFLIYFQGTGAADDSGLPNDRFFAVRPEGSVSTLKIQRTERGDSAVYLCASSFLTGRTNIQYFGAGTRLSVL.

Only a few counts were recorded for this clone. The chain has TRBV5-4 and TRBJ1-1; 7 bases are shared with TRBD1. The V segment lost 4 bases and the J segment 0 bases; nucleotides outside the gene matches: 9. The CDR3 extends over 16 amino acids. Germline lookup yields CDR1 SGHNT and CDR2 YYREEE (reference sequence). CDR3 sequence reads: CASSTGQRGMNTEAFF. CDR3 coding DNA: TGTGCCAGCAGCACGGGACAGCGGGGGATGAACACTGAAGCTTTCTTT.

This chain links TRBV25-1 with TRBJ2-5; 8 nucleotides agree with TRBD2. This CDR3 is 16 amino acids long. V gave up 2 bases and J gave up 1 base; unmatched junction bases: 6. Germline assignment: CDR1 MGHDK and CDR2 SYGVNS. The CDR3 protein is CASSEIAGRSQETQYF. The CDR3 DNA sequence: TGTGCCAGCAGTGAAATAGCGGGGAGATCCCAAGAGACCCAGTACTTC.

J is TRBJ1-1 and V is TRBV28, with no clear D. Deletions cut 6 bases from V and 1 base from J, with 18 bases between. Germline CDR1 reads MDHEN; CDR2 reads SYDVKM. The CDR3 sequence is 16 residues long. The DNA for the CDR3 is TGTGCCAGCAGATCTGGGGAGGGCCCGCCGAACACTGAAGCTTTCTTT. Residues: CASRSGEGPPNTEAFF. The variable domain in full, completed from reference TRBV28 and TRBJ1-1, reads DVKVTQSSRYLVKRTGEKVFLECVQDMDHENMFWYRQDPGLGLRLIYFSYDVKMKEKGDIPEGYSVSREKKERFSLILESASTNQTSMYLCASRSGEGPPNTEAFFGQGTRLTVV.

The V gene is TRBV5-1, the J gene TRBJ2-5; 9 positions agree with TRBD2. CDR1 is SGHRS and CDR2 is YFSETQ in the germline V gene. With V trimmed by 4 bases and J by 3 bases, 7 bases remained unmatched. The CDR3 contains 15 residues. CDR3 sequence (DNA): TGCGCCAGCAGCCTACAACGACTAGCGGAAGAGACCCAGTACTTC. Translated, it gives CASSLQRLAEETQYF.

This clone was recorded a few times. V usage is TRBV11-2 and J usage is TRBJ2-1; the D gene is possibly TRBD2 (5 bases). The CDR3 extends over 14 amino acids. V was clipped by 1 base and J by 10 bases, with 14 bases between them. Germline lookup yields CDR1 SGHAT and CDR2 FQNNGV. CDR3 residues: CASSLVVTRQEQFF. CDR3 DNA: TGTGCCAGCAGCTTAGTGGTTACTAGACAAGAGCAGTTCTTC.

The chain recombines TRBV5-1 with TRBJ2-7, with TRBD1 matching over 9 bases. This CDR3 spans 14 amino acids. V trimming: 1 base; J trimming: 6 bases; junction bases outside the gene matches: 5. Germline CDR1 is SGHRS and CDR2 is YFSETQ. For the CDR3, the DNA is TGCGCCAGCAGCTTGCGGACAGGGGAGCGCGAGCAGTACTTC. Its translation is CASSLRTGEREQYF.

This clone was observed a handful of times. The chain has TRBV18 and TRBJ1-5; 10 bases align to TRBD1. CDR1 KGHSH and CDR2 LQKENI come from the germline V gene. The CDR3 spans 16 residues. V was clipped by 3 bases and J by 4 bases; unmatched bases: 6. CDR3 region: CASSPSTGGANQPQHF. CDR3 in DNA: TGTGCCAGCTCACCGTCGACAGGGGGCGCGAATCAGCCCCAGCATTTT.

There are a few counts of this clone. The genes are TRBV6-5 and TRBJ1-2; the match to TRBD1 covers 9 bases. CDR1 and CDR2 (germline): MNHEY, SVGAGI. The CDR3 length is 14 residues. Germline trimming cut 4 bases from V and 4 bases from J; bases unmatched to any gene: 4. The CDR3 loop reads CASSWDRATYGYTF. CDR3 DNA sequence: TGTGCCAGCAGTTGGGACAGGGCGACCTATGGCTACACCTTC.

CDR3 protein: CASSWRLADTQYF. CDR3 nucleotide sequence: TGTGCCAGCAGCTGGCGACTTGCAGATACGCAGTATTTT. The chain has TRBV11-2 and TRBJ2-3; D remains unclear. The CDR3 has 13 amino acids. V gave up 4 bases and J gave up 4 bases, with 9 bases separating them. Germline assignment: CDR1 SGHAT and CDR2 FQNNGV.

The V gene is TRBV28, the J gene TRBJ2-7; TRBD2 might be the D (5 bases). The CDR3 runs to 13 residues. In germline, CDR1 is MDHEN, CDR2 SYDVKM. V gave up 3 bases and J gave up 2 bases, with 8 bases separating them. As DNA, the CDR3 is TGTGCCAGCAGTTTCTCCGGGGCCTACGAGCAGTACTTC. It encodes CASSFSGAYEQYF.

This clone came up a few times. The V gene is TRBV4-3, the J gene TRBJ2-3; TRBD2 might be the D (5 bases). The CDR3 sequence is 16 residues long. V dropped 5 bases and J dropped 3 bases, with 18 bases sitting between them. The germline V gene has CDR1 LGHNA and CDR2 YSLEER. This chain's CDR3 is CASSSHTPEGTDTQYF. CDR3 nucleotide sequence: TGCGCCAGCAGCTCCCACACCCCCGAGGGAACAGATACGCAGTATTTT.

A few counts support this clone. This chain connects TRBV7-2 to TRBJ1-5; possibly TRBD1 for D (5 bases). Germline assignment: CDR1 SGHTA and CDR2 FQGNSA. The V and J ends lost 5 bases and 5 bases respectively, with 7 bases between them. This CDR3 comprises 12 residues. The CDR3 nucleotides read TGTGCCAGCAGCCCAGGGTATCAGCCCCAGCATTTT. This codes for CASSPGYQPQHF.

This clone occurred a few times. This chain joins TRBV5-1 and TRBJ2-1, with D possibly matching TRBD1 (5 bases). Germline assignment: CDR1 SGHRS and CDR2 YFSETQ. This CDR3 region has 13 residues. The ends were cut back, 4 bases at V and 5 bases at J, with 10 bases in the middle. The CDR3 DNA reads TGCGCCAGCAGCGTAGACAGCCACAATGAGCAGTTCTTC. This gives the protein CASSVDSHNEQFF.

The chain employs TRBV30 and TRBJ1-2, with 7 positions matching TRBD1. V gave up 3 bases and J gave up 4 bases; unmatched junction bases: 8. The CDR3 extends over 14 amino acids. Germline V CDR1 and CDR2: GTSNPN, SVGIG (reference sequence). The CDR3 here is CAWREQGSRYGYTF. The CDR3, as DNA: TGTGCCTGGAGGGAACAGGGGTCCCGCTATGGCTACACCTTC.

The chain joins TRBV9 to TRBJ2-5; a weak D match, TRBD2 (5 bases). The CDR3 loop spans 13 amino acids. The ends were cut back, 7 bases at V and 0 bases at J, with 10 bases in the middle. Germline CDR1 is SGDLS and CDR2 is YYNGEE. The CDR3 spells CASRGQNQETQYF. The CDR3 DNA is TGTGCCAGCCGCGGGCAGAACCAAGAGACCCAGTACTTC.

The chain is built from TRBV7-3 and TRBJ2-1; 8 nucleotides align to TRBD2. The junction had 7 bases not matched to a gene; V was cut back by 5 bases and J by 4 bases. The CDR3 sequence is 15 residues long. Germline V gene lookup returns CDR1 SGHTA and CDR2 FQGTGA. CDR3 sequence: CASSEPGTSYNEQFF. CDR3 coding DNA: TGTGCCAGCAGCGAGCCCGGGACTAGTTACAATGAGCAGTTCTTC. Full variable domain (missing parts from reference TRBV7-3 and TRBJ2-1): GAGVSQTPSNKVTEKGKYVELRCDPISGHTALYWYRQSLGQGPEFLIYFQGTGAADDSGLPNDRFFAVRPEGSVSTLKIQRTERGDSAVYLCASSEPGTSYNEQFFGPGTRLTVL.

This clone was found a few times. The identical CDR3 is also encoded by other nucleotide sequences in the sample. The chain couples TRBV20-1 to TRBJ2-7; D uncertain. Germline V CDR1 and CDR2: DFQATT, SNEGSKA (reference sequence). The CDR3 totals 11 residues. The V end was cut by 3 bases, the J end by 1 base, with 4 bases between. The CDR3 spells CSASISYEQYF. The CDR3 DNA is TGCAGTGCTAGTATATCCTACGAGCAGTACTTC.

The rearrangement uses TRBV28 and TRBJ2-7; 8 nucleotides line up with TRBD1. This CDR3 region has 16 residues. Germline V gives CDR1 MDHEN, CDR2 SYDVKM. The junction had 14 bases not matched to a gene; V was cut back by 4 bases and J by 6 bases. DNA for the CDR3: TGTGCCAGCAGTTCTCCCCAGAGGACAGGGTTGCGCGAGCAGTACTTC. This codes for CASSSPQRTGLREQYF.

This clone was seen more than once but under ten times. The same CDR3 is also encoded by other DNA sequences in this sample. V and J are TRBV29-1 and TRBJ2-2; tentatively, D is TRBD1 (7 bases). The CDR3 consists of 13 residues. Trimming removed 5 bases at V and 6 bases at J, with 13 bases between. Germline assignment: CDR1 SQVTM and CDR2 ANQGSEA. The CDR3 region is CSVRTGGAGELFF. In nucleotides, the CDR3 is TGCAGCGTTCGGACAGGCGGGGCCGGGGAGCTGTTTTTT.

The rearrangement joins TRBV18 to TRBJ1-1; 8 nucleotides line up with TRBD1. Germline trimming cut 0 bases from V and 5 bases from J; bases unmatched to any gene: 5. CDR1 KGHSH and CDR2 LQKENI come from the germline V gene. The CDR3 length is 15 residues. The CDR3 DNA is TGTGCCAGCTCACCACCGACAGGGGTAAGAACTGAAGCTTTCTTT. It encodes CASSPPTGVRTEAFF. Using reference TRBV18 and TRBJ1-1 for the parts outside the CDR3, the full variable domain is NAGVMQNPRHLVRRRGQEARLRCSPMKGHSHVYWYRQLPEEGLKFMVYLQKENIIDESGMPKERFSAEFPKEGPSILRIQQVVRGDSAAYFCASSPPTGVRTEAFFGQGTRLTVV.